The source of this T cell receptor (beta chain) is a study of T-cell memory formation after mild COVID-19. Trimming left V 4 bases short and J 1 base short, with 11 bases between. The CDR3 covers 14 residues. Germline loops: CDR1 SGHRS, CDR2 YFSETQ. This clonotype was observed a few times. Its specificity is not known. Study-level points and caveats: The appearance of some responding clones in pre-infection memory suggested that cross-reactive memory joined.

One entry per CDR3 protein results from TCRdb running MiXCR on the 5' RACE reads. The sample carries approximately 230,000 distinct CDR3 sequences, about 15% recorded once. The sequence derives from a man younger than 35 who had mild COVID-19 (a few samples of this study predate the infection). Cell type and time point are not known. The chain has TRBV5-1 and TRBJ1-1; perhaps TRBD1 as D (5 bases). Material: PBMCs or a T cell subset sorted from them (not recorded which). CDR3 coding DNA: TGCGCCAGCAGCCCCCACGGGGGGAACACTGAAGCTTTCTTT. Translated: CASSPHGGNTEAFF.